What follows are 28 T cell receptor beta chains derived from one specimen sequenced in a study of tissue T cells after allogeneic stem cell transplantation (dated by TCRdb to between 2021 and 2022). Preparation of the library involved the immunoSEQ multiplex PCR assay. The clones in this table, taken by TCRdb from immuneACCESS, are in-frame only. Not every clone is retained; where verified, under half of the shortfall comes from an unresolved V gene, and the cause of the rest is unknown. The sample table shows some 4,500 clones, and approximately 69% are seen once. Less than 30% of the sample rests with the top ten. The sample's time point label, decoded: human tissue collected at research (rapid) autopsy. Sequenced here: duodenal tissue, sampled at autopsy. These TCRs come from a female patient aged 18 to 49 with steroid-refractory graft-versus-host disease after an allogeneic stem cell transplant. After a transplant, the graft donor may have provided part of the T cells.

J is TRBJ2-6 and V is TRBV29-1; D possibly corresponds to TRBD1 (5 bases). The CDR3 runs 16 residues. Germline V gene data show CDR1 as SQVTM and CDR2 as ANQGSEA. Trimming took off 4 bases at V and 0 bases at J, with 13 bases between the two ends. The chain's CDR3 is CSVGAGPSSGANVLTF. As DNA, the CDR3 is TGCAGCGTTGGCGCAGGGCCGAGCTCTGGGGCCAACGTCCTGACTTTC.

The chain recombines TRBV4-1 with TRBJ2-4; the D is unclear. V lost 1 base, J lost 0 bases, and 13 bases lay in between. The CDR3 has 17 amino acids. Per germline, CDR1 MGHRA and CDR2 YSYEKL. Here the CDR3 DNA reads TGCGCCAGCAGCCAAGCCCCGTCCTGGATAGCCAAAAACATTCAGTACTTC. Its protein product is CASSQAPSWIAKNIQYF.

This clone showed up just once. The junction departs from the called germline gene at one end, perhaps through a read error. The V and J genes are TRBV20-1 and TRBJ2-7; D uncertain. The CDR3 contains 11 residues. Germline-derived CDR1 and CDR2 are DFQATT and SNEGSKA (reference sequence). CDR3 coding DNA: TGCAGAGCTAGAAAGGGCCGCGAGCAGTACTTC. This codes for CRARKGREQYF.

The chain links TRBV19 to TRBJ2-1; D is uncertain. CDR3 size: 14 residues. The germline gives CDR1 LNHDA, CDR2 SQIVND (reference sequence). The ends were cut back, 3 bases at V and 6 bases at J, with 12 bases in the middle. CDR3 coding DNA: TGTGCCAGTAGTATGTTGCCGGGTCTCAATGAGCAGTTCTTC. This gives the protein CASSMLPGLNEQFF.

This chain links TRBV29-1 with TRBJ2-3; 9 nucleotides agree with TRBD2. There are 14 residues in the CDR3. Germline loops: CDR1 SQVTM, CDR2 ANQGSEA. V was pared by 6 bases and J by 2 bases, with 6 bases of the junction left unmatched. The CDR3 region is CSVSTSGSTDTQYF. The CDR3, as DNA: TGCAGCGTCTCGACTAGCGGATCCACAGATACGCAGTATTTT.

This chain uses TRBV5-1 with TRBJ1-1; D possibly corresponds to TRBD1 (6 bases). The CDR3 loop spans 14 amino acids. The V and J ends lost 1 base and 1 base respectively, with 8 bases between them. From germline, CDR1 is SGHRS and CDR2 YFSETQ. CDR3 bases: TGCGCCAGCAGCTTGCTGGGGGCGAACACTGAAGCTTTCTTT. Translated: CASSLLGANTEAFF.

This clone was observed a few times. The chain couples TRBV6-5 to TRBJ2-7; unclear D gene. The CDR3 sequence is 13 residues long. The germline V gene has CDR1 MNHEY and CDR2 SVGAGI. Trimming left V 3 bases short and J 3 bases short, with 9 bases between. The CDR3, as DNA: TGTGCCAGCAGTTATAGGTTTAACTACGAGCAGTACTTC. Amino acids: CASSYRFNYEQYF.

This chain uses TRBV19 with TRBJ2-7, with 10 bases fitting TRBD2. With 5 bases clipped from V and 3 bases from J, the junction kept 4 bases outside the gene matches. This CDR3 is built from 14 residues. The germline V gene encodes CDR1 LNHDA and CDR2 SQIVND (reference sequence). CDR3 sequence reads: CASSPRTSGYEQYF. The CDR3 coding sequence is TGTGCCAGTAGTCCTCGGACTAGCGGCTACGAGCAGTACTTC.

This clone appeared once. The CDR3 sequence: CASSPRTGISTGELFF. The CDR3 nucleotides read TGTGCCAGCAGTCCGAGGACAGGGATCAGCACCGGGGAGCTGTTTTTT. The V call is TRBV27, the J call TRBJ2-2; 8 nucleotides match TRBD1. Germline V gene sequence: CDR1 MNHEY, CDR2 SMNVEV (reference sequence). The CDR3 is made up of 16 amino acids. The V segment lost 5 bases and the J segment 4 bases; nucleotides outside the gene matches: 9.

Here the CDR3 reads CASSDWSITVGELFF. The CDR3 DNA reads TGTGCCAGCAGTGACTGGAGCATAACTGTCGGGGAGCTGTTTTTT. The genes are TRBV2 and TRBJ2-2; D not certain. CDR1 and CDR2 (germline): SNHLY, FYNNEI. Trimming left V 3 bases short and J 7 bases short, with 15 bases between. This CDR3 has 15 amino acids.

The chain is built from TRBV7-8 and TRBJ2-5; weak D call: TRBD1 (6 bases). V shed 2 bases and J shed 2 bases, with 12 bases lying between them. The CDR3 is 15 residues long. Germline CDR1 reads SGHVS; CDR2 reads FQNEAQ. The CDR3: CASSLTRQVQETQYF. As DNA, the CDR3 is TGTGCCAGCAGCTTAACCCGACAGGTACAAGAGACCCAGTACTTC.

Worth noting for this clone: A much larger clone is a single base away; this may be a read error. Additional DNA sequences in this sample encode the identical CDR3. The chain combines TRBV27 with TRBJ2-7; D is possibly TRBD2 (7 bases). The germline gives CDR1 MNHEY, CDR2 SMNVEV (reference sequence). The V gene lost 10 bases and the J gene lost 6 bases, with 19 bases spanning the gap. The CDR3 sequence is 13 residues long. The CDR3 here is CATGGGGGSEQYF. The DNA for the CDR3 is TGTGCCACCGGGGGAGGGGGGGGGAGCGAGCAGTACTTC.

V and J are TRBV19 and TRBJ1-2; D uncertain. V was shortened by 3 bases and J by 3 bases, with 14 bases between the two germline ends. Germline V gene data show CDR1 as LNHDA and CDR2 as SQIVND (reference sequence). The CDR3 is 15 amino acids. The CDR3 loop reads CASSMTHRSDYGYTF. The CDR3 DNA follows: TGTGCCAGTAGTATGACCCACCGTTCGGACTATGGCTACACCTTC.

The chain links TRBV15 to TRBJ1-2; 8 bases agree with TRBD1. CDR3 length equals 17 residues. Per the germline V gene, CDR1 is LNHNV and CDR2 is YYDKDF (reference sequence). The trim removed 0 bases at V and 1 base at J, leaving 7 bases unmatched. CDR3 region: CATSRDQATGVNYGYTF. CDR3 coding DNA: TGTGCCACCAGCAGAGATCAGGCGACAGGGGTTAACTATGGCTACACCTTC.

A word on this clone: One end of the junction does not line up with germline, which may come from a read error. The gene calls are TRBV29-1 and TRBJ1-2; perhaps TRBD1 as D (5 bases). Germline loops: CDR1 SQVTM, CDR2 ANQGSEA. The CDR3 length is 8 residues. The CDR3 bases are TGCAGCGTTTTTCCGGGACGGTTC. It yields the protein CSVFPGRF.

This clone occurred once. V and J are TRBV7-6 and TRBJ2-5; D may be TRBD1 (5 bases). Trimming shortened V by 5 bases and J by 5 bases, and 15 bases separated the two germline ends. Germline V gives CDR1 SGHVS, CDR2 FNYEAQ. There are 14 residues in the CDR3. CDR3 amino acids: CASSLGPRVETQYF. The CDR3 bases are TGTGCCAGCAGCCTCGGGCCCAGGGTGGAGACCCAGTACTTC.

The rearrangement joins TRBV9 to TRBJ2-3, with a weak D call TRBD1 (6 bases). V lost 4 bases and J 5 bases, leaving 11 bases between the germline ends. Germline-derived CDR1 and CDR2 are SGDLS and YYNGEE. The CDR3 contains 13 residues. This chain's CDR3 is CASSLRTEDTQYF. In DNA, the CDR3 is TGTGCCAGCAGCCTTCGGACAGAAGATACGCAGTATTTT.

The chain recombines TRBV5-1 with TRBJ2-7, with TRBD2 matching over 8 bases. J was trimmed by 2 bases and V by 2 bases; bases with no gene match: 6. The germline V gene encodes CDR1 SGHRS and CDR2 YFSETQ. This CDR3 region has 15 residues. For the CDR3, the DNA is TGCGCCAGCAGCTTTAACCCGGGAGGGCCCTACGAGCAGTACTTC. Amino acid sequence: CASSFNPGGPYEQYF.

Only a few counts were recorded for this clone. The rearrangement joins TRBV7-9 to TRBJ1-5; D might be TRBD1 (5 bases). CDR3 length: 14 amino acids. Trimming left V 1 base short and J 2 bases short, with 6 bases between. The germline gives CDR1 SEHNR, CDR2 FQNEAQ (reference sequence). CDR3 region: CASSLGRGNQPQHF. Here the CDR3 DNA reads TGTGCCAGCAGCTTAGGCAGGGGCAATCAGCCCCAGCATTTT.

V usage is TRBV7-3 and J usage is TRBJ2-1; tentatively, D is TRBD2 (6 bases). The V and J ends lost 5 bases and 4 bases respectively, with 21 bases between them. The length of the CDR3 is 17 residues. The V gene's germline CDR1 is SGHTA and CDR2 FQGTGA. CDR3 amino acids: CASSTQRPGARYNEQFF. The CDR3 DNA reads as TGTGCCAGCAGCACCCAAAGGCCGGGAGCCAGATACAATGAGCAGTTCTTC.

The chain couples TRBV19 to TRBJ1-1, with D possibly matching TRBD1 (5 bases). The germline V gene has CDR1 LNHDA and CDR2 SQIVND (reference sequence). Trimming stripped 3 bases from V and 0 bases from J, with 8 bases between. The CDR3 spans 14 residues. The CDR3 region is CASSIPGMNTEAFF. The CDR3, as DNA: TGTGCCAGTAGTATCCCAGGGATGAACACTGAAGCTTTCTTT.

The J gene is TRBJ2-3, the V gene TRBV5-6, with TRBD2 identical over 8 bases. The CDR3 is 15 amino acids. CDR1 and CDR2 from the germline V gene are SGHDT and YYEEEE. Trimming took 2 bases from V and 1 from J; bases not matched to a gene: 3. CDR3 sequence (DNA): TGTGCCAGCAGCTTAGGACTAGCCCGCACAGATACGCAGTATTTT. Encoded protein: CASSLGLARTDTQYF. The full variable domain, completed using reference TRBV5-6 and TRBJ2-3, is DAGVTQSPTHLIKTRGQQVTLRCSPKSGHDTVSWYQQALGQGPQFIFQYYEEEERQRGNFPDRFSGHQFPNYSSELNVNALLLGDSALYLCASSLGLARTDTQYFGPGTRLTVL.

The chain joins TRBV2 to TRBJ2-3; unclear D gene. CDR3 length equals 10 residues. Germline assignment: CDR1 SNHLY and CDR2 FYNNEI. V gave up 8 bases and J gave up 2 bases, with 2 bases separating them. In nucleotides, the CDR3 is TGTGCCAGCCTCACAGATACGCAGTATTTT. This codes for CASLTDTQYF.

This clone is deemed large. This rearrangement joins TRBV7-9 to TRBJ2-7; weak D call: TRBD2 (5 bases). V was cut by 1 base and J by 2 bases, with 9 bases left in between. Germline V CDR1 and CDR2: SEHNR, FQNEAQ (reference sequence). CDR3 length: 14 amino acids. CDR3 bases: TGTGCCAGCAGCTTAGGCGGGTTTGCCTACGAGCAGTACTTC. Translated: CASSLGGFAYEQYF.

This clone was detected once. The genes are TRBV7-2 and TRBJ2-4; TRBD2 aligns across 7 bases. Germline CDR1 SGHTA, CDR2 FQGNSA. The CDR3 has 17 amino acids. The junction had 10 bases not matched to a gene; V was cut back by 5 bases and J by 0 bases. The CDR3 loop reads CASSPQAGLLAKNIQYF. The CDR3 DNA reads TGTGCCAGCAGCCCCCAAGCGGGGCTTTTAGCCAAAAACATTCAGTACTTC.

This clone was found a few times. CDR3 residues: CASSQEPWDRGRETQYF. For the CDR3, the DNA is TGCGCCAGCAGCCAAGAGCCATGGGACAGGGGCCGGGAGACCCAGTACTTC. The chain carries TRBV4-1 and TRBJ2-5; 10 bases map to TRBD1. Trimming took 0 bases from V and 5 from J; bases not matched to a gene: 9. Germline lookup yields CDR1 MGHRA and CDR2 YSYEKL. This CDR3 region has 17 residues.

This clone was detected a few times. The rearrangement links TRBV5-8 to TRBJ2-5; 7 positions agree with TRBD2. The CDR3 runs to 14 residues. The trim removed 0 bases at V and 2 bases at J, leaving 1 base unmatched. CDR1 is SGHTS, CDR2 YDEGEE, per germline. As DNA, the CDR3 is TGTGCCAGCAGCTTGGCTAGCGGACAAGAGACCCAGTACTTC. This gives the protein CASSLASGQETQYF.

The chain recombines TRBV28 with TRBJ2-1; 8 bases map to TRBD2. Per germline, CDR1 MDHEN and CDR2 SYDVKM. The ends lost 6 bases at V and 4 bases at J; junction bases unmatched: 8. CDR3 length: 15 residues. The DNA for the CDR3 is TGTGCCAGCAGCAGAGCGGGGGCCAAATACAATGAGCAGTTCTTC. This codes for CASSRAGAKYNEQFF. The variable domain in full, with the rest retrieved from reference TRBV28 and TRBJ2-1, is DVKVTQSSRYLVKRTGEKVFLECVQDMDHENMFWYRQDPGLGLRLIYFSYDVKMKEKGDIPEGYSVSREKKERFSLILESASTNQTSMYLCASSRAGAKYNEQFFGPGTRLTVL.